Below, 18 T cell receptor beta chains from the same sample are listed, as sequenced in a study of blood T cell repertoires in COVID-19. Using immunoSEQ multiplex PCR, the repertoire was profiled, and TCRdb retains in-frame clones only, with some absent. In the table there are just under 150,000 clones, around 87% of which are singletons. The specimen was peripheral blood. These TCRs come from a man over 45 who had recovered from COVID-19.

The rearrangement uses TRBV3-1 (or the pseudogene TRBV3-2) and TRBJ1-2; D is uncertain. Germline CDR1 is LGHDT and CDR2 is YNNKEL (reference sequence). The CDR3 runs to 11 residues. Deletions cut 1 base from V and 7 bases from J, with 4 bases between. CDR3 bases: TGTGCCAGCAGCCAAGGGGCTGGCTACACCTTC. This codes for CASSQGAGYTF.

The CDR3 nucleotides read TGTGCCAGCAGCCCGCGGACAGGGAGCTATTCACCCCTCCACTTT. This codes for CASSPRTGSYSPLHF. This chain connects TRBV9 to TRBJ1-6, with TRBD1 matching over 8 bases. V was pared by 4 bases and J by 8 bases, with 8 bases of the junction left unmatched. Germline V gene data show CDR1 as SGDLS and CDR2 as YYNGEE. This CDR3 has 15 amino acids. Filled out from reference TRBV9 and TRBJ1-6, the complete variable domain reads DSGVTQTPKHLITATGQRVTLRCSPRSGDLSVYWYQQSLDQGLQFLIQYYNGEERAKGNILERFSAQQFPDLHSELNLSSLELGDSALYFCASSPRTGSYSPLHFGNGTRLTVT.

This clone was detected a few times. The CDR3 loop reads CAVRDRGKIGYTF. The CDR3 bases are TGTGCCGTCCGGGACAGGGGGAAAATTGGCTACACCTTC. The chain employs TRBV6-5 and TRBJ1-2; 11 nucleotides line up with TRBD1. Germline lookup yields CDR1 MNHEY and CDR2 SVGAGI. The CDR3 sequence is 13 residues long. With 11 bases clipped from V and 7 bases from J, the junction kept 9 bases outside the gene matches.

The chain couples TRBV2 to TRBJ2-5, with unresolved D. The CDR3 covers 13 residues. Deletions cut 3 bases from V and 2 bases from J, with 7 bases between. Germline-derived CDR1 and CDR2 are SNHLY and FYNNEI. The CDR3, as DNA: TGTGCCAGCAGTGATGTTCGGCAAGAGACCCAGTACTTC. It translates to CASSDVRQETQYF.

This rearrangement joins TRBV2 to TRBJ2-7, with D possibly TRBD1 on 6 matching bases. Per the germline V gene, CDR1 is SNHLY and CDR2 is FYNNEI. The CDR3 sequence is 11 residues long. Trimming took off 10 bases at V and 6 bases at J, with 13 bases between the two ends. The CDR3 DNA follows: TGTGCCACCCACACCAGGGGCGAGCAGTACTTC. It codes for CATHTRGEQYF. Supplemented by reference TRBV2 and TRBJ2-7, the full variable domain reads EPEVTQTPSHQVTQMGQEVILRCVPISNHLYFYWYRQILGQKVEFLVSFYNNEISEKSEIFDDQFSVERPDGSNFTLKIRSTKLEDSAMYFCATHTRGEQYFGPGTRLTVT.

A single count supports this clone. This chain links TRBV5-1 with TRBJ2-5; 13 nucleotides align to TRBD2. The germline V gene encodes CDR1 SGHRS and CDR2 YFSETQ. J was trimmed by 5 bases and V by 7 bases; bases with no gene match: 2. This CDR3 spans 13 amino acids. The CDR3 coding sequence is TGCGCCAGCGGGACTAGCGGGACGGAGACCCAGTACTTC. Amino acids: CASGTSGTETQYF.

The chain joins TRBV10-2 to TRBJ1-6; tentatively, D is TRBD1 (5 bases). Germline lookup yields CDR1 WSHSY and CDR2 SAAADI. This CDR3 is 14 amino acids long. The V end was cut by 0 bases, the J end by 8 bases, with 8 bases between. The chain's CDR3 is CASSESGAYSPLHF. CDR3 bases: TGCGCCAGCAGTGAGTCAGGGGCGTATTCACCCCTCCACTTT.

This rearrangement joins TRBV7-9 to TRBJ2-5, with unresolved D. Looked up from germline, CDR1 is SEHNR and CDR2 is FQNEAQ (reference sequence). This CDR3 region has 13 residues. Trimming left V 3 bases short and J 2 bases short, with 7 bases between. As DNA, the CDR3 is TGTGCCAGCAGCTTTGTCAGACAAGAGACCCAGTACTTC. Amino acids: CASSFVRQETQYF.

The chain is built from TRBV7-7 and TRBJ2-5; 11 positions agree with TRBD2. Germline V gives CDR1 SSHAT, CDR2 FNYEAQ (reference sequence). This CDR3 region has 19 residues. V shed 4 bases, J shed 1 base, and the junction held 14 bases outside the gene matches. The CDR3 loop reads CASSSLRGVAGGPQETQYF. CDR3 nucleotides: TGTGCCAGCAGCTCCCTACGAGGGGTAGCGGGGGGGCCCCAAGAGACCCAGTACTTC.

V and J are TRBV11-3 and TRBJ1-2; the D gene is possibly TRBD1 (6 bases). Germline V gene data show CDR1 as SGHNT and CDR2 as YENEEA. The CDR3 consists of 15 residues. Trimming took 5 bases from V and 6 from J, leaving 19 bases between them. Here the CDR3 DNA reads TGTGCCAGCAGCACCCGACAGGCAAGATGGGATGGCTACACCTTC. The encoded protein is CASSTRQARWDGYTF.

CDR3 residues: CASSATGTEYNEQFF. CDR3 bases: TGTGCCAGCAGTGCCACCGGGACAGAATACAATGAGCAGTTCTTC. The V call is TRBV2, the J call TRBJ2-1, with 7 nucleotides matching TRBD1. J was trimmed by 4 bases and V by 4 bases; bases with no gene match: 7. The CDR3 loop spans 15 amino acids. Germline CDR1 and CDR2: SNHLY and FYNNEI.

The count of this clone is one. The chain carries TRBV6-2 or TRBV6-3 and TRBJ2-7, with 12 bases fitting TRBD1. The CDR3 runs 15 residues. CDR1 and CDR2 (germline): MNHEY, SVGEGT. V shed 4 bases, J shed 2 bases, and the junction held 3 bases outside the gene matches. In DNA, the CDR3 is TGTGCCAGCAGTTTCCGGGACAGGGGGCCCTACGAGCAGTACTTC. Its translation: CASSFRDRGPYEQYF.

The chain carries TRBV12-1 and TRBJ1-5; the table's D call TRBD1 went unverified against the DNA. TRBV12-1 is a listed pseudogene. The CDR3 runs to 21 residues. The CDR3 coding sequence is TGTGCCAGCAGCTTTGGAAGGGTTTGGCCCCTCCAGGGTTTCGTAAATCAGCCCCAGCATTTT. As protein: CASSFGRVWPLQGFVNQPQHF.

The chain combines TRBV7-3 with TRBJ1-1; TRBD1 agrees at 9 bases. This CDR3 spans 14 amino acids. In germline, CDR1 is SGHTA, CDR2 FQGTGA. Unmatched junction bases numbered 3, after V lost 6 bases and J lost 1 base. The CDR3 reads CASRRDRENTEAFF. The CDR3 DNA reads TGTGCCAGCAGACGGGACAGGGAGAACACTGAAGCTTTCTTT.

The chain joins TRBV10-2 to TRBJ2-5; possible D gene TRBD2, 5 bases. The length of the CDR3 is 15 residues. V lost 3 bases and J lost 6, with 17 bases in between. Germline assignment: CDR1 WSHSY and CDR2 SAAADI. CDR3 DNA sequence: TGCGCCAGCAGTGATAGAGGCGGCGGGTTTAAGACCCAGTACTTC. This gives the protein CASSDRGGGFKTQYF.

This chain connects TRBV7-2 to TRBJ1-3; D remains unclear. Germline CDR1 and CDR2: SGHTA and FQGNSA. CDR3 length: 15 residues. Trimming took off 1 base at V and 4 bases at J, with 11 bases between the two ends. The CDR3 nucleotides are TGTGCCAGCAGCTTAGGGCCCCGAGGGGGAAACACCATATATTTT. This gives the protein CASSLGPRGGNTIYF.

Remarks on this clone: It is likely a read error, because the conserved phenylalanine at the end of the CDR3 is missing. The limits of the CDR3 on the DNA are not certain, so only TCRdb's listed CDR3 is given. The chain carries TRBV27 and TRBJ1-2; the table's TRBD1 call for D was not verified on the DNA. The CDR3 spans 11 amino acids, including both terminal residues. Germline-derived CDR1 and CDR2 are MNHEY and SMNVEV (reference sequence). This chain's CDR3 is CASRLGQKTFL.

The rearrangement uses TRBV6-6 and TRBJ1-4; D may be TRBD1 (6 bases). CDR3 size: 11 residues. Deletions cut 6 bases from V and 8 bases from J, with 7 bases between. The germline gives CDR1 MNHNY, CDR2 SVGAGI (reference sequence). The CDR3 DNA follows: TGTGCCAGCAGGACAGGAGAAAAACTGTTTTTT. Translating it yields CASRTGEKLFF.